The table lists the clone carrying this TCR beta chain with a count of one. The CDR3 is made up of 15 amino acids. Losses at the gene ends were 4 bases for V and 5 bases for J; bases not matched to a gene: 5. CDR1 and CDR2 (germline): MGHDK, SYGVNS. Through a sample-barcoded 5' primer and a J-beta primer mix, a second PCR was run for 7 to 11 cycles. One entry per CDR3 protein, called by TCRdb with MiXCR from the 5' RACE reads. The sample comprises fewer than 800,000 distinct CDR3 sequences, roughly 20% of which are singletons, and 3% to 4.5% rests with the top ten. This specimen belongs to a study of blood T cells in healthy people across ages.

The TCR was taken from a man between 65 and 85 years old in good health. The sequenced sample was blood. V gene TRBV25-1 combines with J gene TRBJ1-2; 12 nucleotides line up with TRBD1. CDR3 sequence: CASSGDRGRSYGYTF. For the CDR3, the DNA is TGTGCCAGCAGTGGGGACAGGGGGCGAAGTTATGGCTACACCTTC.